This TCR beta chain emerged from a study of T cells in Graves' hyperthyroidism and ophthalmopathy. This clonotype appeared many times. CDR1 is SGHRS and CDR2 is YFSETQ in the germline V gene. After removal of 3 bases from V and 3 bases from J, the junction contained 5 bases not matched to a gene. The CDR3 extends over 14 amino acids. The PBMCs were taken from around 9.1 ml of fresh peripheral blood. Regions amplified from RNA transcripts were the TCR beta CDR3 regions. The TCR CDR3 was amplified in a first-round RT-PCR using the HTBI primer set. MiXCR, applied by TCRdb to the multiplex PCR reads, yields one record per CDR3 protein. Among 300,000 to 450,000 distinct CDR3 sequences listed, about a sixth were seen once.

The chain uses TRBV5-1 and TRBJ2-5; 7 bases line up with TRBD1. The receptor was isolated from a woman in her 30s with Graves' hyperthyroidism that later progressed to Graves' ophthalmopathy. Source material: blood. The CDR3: CASSYGTAEETQYF. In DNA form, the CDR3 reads TGCGCCAGCAGCTATGGGACAGCAGAAGAGACCCAGTACTTC.